The 5 T cell receptor beta chains listed next were all sequenced from one sample in a study of CD8+ T cells in alopecia areata. This sample's treatment: oral pan-JAK inhibitor, 5-10 mg twice daily. cDNA prepared by RNA extraction and subsequent reverse transcription served as the template for sequencing. Data came from immunoSEQ multiplex PCR; TCRdb stores just in-frame clones and leaves some out. The sample records over 150,000 clones, around half being singletons. This specimen was CD8+ T cells sorted from blood, taken at week 24, from a patient treated with tofacitinib. The receptor set was obtained from a human donor with alopecia areata.

This chain joins TRBV2 and TRBJ2-7, with TRBD1 as a possible D gene (6 bases). Germline lookup yields CDR1 SNHLY and CDR2 FYNNEI. This CDR3 is built from 14 residues. Trimming took off 2 bases at V and 0 bases at J, with 8 bases between the two ends. CDR3 in DNA: TGTGCCAGCAGTGAACAGGGGACCTCCTACGAGCAGTACTTC. Translating it yields CASSEQGTSYEQYF. Looking up the rest from reference TRBV2 and TRBJ2-7 gives the full variable domain: EPEVTQTPSHQVTQMGQEVILRCVPISNHLYFYWYRQILGQKVEFLVSFYNNEISEKSEIFDDQFSVERPDGSNFTLKIRSTKLEDSAMYFCASSEQGTSYEQYFGPGTRLTVT.

This clone was counted only a few times. The junction does not match germline at one end; this may be a read error. J is TRBJ2-5 and V is TRBV5-1; a possible D gene is TRBD2 (5 bases). Germline CDR1 SGHRS, CDR2 YFSETQ. The CDR3 consists of 13 residues. CDR3 residues: CASSLVGGENQYF. In nucleotides, the CDR3 is TGCGCCAGCAGCTTGGTTGGTGGGGAGAACCAGTACTTC.

This clone was observed a single time. This sequence joins TRBV30 and TRBJ2-7, with D hard to call. The CDR3 is 14 residues long. The germline CDR1 and CDR2 sequences are GTSNPN and SVGIG (reference sequence). Trimming removed 0 bases from V and 6 bases from J, with 15 bases in between. CDR3 DNA sequence: TGTGCCTGGAGTGTTGTGACTGTCGCCTCCGAGCAGTACTTC. Translation gives CAWSVVTVASEQYF.

J is TRBJ1-2 and V is TRBV9; D is undetermined. Trimming removed 0 bases at V and 14 bases at J, with 17 bases between. CDR3 length: 13 amino acids. Looked up from germline, CDR1 is SGDLS and CDR2 is YYNGEE. CDR3: CASSVEAVPQLTF. The CDR3 DNA follows: TGTGCCAGCAGCGTAGAGGCAGTCCCTCAGCTGACCTTC.

This clone occurred a few times. The chain combines TRBV29-1 with TRBJ2-3; 7 bases agree with TRBD1. The ends lost 2 bases at V and 4 bases at J; junction bases unmatched: 12. This CDR3 has 16 residues. Germline lookup yields CDR1 SQVTM and CDR2 ANQGSEA. The CDR3 DNA is TGCAGCGTTGAACCGGCTCGGACAGGTGTTCCAGATACGCAGTATTTT. This sequence encodes CSVEPARTGVPDTQYF.